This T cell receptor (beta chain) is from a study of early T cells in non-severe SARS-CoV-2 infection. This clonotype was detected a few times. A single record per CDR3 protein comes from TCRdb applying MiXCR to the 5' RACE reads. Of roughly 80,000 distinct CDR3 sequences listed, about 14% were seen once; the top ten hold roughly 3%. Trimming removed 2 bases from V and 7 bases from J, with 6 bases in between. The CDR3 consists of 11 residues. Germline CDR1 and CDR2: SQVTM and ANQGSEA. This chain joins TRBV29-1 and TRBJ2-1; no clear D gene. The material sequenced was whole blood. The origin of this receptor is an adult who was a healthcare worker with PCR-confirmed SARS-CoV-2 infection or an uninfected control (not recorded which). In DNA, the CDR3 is TGCAGCGTTGAACGTGGTAATGAGCAGTTCTTC. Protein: CSVERGNEQFF.